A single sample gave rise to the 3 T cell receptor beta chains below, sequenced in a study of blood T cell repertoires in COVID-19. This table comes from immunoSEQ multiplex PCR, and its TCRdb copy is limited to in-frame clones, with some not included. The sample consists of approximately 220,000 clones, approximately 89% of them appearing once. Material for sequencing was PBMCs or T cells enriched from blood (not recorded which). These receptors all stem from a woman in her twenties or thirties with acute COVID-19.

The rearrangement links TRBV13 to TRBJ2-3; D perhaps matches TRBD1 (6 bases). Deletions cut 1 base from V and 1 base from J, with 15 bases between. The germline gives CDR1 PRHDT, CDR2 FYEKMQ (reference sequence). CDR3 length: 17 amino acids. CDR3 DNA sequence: TGTGCCAGCAGCTTAGTCCAGGGGTTACCCGGCACAGATACGCAGTATTTT. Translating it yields CASSLVQGLPGTDTQYF. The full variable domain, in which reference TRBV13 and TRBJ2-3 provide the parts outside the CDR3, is AAGVIQSPRHLIKEKRETATLKCYPIPRHDTVYWYQQGPGQDPQFLISFYEKMQSDKGSIPDRFSAQQFSDYHSELNMSSLELGDSALYFCASSLVQGLPGTDTQYFGPGTRLTVL.

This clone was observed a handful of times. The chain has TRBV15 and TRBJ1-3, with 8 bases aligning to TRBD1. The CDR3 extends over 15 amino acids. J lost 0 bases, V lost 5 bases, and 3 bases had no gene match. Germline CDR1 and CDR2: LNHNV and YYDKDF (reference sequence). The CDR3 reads CATSADRGSGNTIYF. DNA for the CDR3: TGTGCCACCAGCGCTGACAGGGGCTCTGGAAACACCATATATTTT.

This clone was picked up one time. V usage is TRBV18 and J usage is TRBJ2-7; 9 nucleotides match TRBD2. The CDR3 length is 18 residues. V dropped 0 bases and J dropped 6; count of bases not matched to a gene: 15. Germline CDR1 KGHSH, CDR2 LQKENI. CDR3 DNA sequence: TGTGCCAGCTCACCACCAAGGGGGCCCGGGACTAGCTCGGGCGAGCAGTACTTC. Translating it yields CASSPPRGPGTSSGEQYF.